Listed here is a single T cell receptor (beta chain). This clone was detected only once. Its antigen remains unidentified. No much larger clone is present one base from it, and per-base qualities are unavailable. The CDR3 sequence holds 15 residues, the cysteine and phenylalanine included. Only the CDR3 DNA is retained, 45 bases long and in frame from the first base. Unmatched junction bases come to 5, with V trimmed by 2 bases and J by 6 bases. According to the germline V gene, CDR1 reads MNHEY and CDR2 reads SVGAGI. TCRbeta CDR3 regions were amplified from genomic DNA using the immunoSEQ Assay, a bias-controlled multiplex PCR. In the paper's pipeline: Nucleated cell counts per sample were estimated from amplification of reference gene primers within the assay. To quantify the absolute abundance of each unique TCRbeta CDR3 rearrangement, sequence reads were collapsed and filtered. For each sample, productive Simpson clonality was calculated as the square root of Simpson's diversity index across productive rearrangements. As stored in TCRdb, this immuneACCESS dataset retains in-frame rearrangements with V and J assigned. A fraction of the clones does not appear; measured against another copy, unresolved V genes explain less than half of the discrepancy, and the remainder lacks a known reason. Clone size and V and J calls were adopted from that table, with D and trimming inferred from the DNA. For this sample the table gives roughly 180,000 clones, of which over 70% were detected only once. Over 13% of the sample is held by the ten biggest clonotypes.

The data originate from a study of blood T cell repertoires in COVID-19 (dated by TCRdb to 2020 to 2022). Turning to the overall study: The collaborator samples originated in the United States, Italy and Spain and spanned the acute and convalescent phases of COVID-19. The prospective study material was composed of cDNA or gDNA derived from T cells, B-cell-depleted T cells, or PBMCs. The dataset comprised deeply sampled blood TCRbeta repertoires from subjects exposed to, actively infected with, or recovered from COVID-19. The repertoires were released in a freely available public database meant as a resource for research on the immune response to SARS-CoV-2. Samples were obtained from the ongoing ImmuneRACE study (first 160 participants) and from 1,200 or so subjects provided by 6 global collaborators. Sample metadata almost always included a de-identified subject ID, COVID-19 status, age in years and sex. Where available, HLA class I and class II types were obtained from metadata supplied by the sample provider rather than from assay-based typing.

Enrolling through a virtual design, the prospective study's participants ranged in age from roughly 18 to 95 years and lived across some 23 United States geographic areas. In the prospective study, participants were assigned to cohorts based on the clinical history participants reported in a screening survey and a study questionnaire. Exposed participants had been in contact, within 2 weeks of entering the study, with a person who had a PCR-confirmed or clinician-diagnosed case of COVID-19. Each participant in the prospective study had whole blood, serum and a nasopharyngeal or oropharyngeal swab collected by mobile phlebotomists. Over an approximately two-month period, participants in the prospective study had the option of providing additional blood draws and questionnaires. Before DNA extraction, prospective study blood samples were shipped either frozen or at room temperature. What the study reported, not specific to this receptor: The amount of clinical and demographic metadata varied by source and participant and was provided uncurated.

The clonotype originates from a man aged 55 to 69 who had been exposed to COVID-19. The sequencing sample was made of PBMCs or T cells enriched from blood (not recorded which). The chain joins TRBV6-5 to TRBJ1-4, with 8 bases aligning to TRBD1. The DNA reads TGTGCCAGCAGTTACACCGGGACAGGCTATGAAAAACTGTTTTTT. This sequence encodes CASSYTGTGYEKLFF.